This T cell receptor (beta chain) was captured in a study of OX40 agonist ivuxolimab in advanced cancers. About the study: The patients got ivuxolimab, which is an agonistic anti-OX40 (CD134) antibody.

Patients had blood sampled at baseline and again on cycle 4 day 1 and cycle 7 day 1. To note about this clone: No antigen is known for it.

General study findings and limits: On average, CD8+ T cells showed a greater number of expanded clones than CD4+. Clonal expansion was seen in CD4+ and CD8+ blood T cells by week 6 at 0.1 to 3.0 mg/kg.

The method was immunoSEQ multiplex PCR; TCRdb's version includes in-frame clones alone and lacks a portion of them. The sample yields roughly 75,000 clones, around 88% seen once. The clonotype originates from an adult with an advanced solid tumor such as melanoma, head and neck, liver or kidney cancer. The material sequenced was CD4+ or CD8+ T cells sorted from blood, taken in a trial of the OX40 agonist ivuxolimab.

CDR3 sequence reads: CASRGLAGTGELFF. Written as DNA, the CDR3 is TGTGCCAGCAGAGGACTAGCGGGGACCGGGGAGCTGTTTTTT. The J gene is TRBJ2-2, the V gene TRBV6-1, with 12 nucleotides matching TRBD2. The ends lost 6 bases at V and 5 bases at J; junction bases unmatched: 1. The CDR3 has 14 amino acids. Germline values: CDR1 MNHNS, CDR2 SASEGT.